This T cell receptor beta chain was retrieved from a study of CD8+ T cells in alopecia areata (dated by TCRdb to the late 2010s). Regarding the research as a whole: Treated patients were enrolled in an open-label pilot trial of oral tofacitinib at 5 to 10 mg twice daily for moderate-to-severe alopecia areata. Tofacitinib was administered for 6 to 18 months, and 6 months of follow-up off drug were then conducted to assess delayed response and recurrence. The study used high-throughput TCRbeta sequencing to examine T cell clonal expansion in alopecia areata, in both the C3H/HeJ mouse model and human patients. Human TCRbeta sequencing covered scalp tissue and sorted CD4+ and CD8+ peripheral blood T cells from patchy and totalis/universalis alopecia areata patients and healthy controls. Biopsies were taken from tofacitinib-treated patients at baseline and again at 4 and 24 weeks into treatment, and several of those patients also had a later scalp biopsy. Scalp clonality was compared across normal scalp (n=4), patchy alopecia areata scalp (n=8), and alopecia totalis/universalis scalp (n=8). RNA was obtained with the PAXgene miRNA kit for fixed scalp, the miRNeasy kit for PBMCs, and the RNeasy kit for mouse skin. TCRbeta CDR3 regions were amplified by immunoSEQ multiplex PCR with 35 Vbeta forward and 13 Jbeta reverse primers.

Points the paper makes about the study in general: Unlike mouse skin, where gammadelta T cells dominate, normal human skin contains resident alphabeta T cells that get sequenced too, which complicates analysis of the scalp TCR repertoire. Shared TCR sequences between patients were less evident than in mice, which may be partly attributable to HLA diversity in the patient population. Higher clonality and more expanded CD8+ clones were observed in lesional scalp than in normal scalp, particularly in alopecia totalis/universalis, a finding suggestive of antigenic drive.

Remarks on this clone: No antigen is known for it. Qualities for individual bases were not recorded, and no much larger clone is one base off.

Counted from cysteine to phenylalanine, this CDR3 has 17 amino acids. The retained sequence is limited to the CDR3, 51 bases, with the frame set at the first base. Relative to germline, V is 3 bases shorter and J is 4 bases shorter, with 21 bases between their ends. CDR1 and CDR2 (MGHRA, YSYEKL) derive from the germline V gene. To prepare the library, the immunoSEQ multiplex PCR assay was applied. RNA was extracted from all samples and reverse transcribed into cDNA, which served as template for TCR sequencing. SuperScript III was used for first-strand cDNA synthesis, primed with a 2:1 mix of oligo-dT and random hexamers. A synthetic immune receptor repertoire was used to assess amplification bias, and residual bias was removed computationally. In the source study's methods: After raw reads were preprocessed to remove errors, the CDR3 was defined following IMGT conventions as running from the conserved cysteine to phenylalanine. To get clonality, Shannon entropy was normalized by log2 of the number of productive unique TCRs and the result was subtracted from 1. Scalp TCRbeta sequences were cross-referenced with sorted blood CD4 and CD8 repertoires so that the CD4 or CD8 identity of scalp clones could be inferred. What TCRdb holds here is the immuneACCESS table cut down to in-frame rearrangements. Part of the clones is not present; checked against another copy, under half of the missing clones reflect an unresolved V gene, and the others are unexplained. V, J and clone size reflect that table, while D and trimming were determined from the DNA. This sample comprises some 130,000 clones, around 58% of them detected only once. 5% to 7% of the sample lies in the top ten.

This specimen's time point label, per the study, means: baseline before oral tofacitinib. Lesional scalp punch biopsies and peripheral blood were obtained from alopecia areata patients. After PBMCs were isolated by density centrifugation and stained for CD3, CD4 and CD8, a FACSAria was used to sort CD4+ and CD8+ T cells. The sequence was collected from a human donor with alopecia areata. This receptor chain uses TRBV4-1 and TRBJ1-2; 5 matching bases give a weak D call of TRBD1. Sample: CD4+ T cells sorted from blood, taken at week 0. CDR3 reads: CASSHATARAGSYGYTF. The DNA is TGCGCCAGCAGCCACGCTACAGCCCGGGCAGGGAGCTATGGCTACACCTTC.